This T cell receptor beta chain emerged from a study of T cell responses to AZD1222 COVID-19 vaccine. The study's findings and limits: Possibly, clonal diversity was underestimated; donors were largely white British and included more females. Increased Spike-specific TCR breadth and depth were observed after two AZD1222 doses. Reportedly, nearly half the spike-specific TCRs target unmutated variant regions.

The repertoire was sequenced with immunoSEQ multiplex PCR; TCRdb's copy has only in-frame clones and lacks some. The table includes 150,000 to 200,000 clones, 85% to 90% detected once. Details on this clone: As yet, its antigen is unknown.

This CDR3 has 14 residues. Germline CDR1 reads MGHDK; CDR2 reads SYGVNS. V gave up 7 bases and J gave up 4 bases, with 13 bases separating them. The chain is built from TRBV25-1 and TRBJ2-2; D is possibly TRBD2 (6 bases). This material consisted of peripheral blood, taken on day 0 of AZD1222 vaccination. This clonotype was sampled from an adult in good health. This CDR3 reads CASIETSSTGELFF. The CDR3 DNA reads TGTGCCAGCATTGAGACTAGTTCCACCGGGGAGCTGTTTTTT. Full variable domain (rest looked up from reference TRBV25-1 and TRBJ2-2): EADIYQTPRYLVIGTGKKITLECSQTMGHDKMYWYQQDPGMELHLIHYSYGVNSTEKGDLSSESTVSRIRTEHFPLTLESARPSHTSQYLCASIETSSTGELFFGEGSRLTVL.